This TCR beta chain was captured in a study of shared clonotypes between healthy human individuals. Source study methods: Quality scores were absent from the junction-only immunoSEQ sequences, so filtering differed. Profiled with immunoSEQ multiplex PCR; TCRdb holds only in-frame clones, not every one. The DNA was the basis for D and trimming; V, J and clone size are from that table. This repertoire shows hundreds of thousands of clones, 80% to 95% found once; its top ten account for 24%. Study observations and caveats: Larger estimated richness was generally recorded for naive subsets relative to memory subsets.

As to this clone: Its antigen is undetermined.

The CDR3 is 15 amino acids. Trimming cost V 0 bases and J 4 bases; bases outside gene matches: 5. Germline assignment: CDR1 MNHNS and CDR2 SASEGT. CD45RO-negative, CCR7-selected cells formed the naive CD8 fraction, which excluded terminally differentiated effector memory CD45RA+ cells. This TCR was recovered from a young man in good health. The V gene is TRBV6-1, the J gene TRBJ2-7; the match to TRBD1 covers 8 bases. Sequencing was carried out using naive CD8+ T cells sorted from blood. The CDR3 nucleotides read TGTGCCAGCAGTGAAGCAGGGGGACAGGTGTACGAGCAGTACTTC. It translates to CASSEAGGQVYEQYF.